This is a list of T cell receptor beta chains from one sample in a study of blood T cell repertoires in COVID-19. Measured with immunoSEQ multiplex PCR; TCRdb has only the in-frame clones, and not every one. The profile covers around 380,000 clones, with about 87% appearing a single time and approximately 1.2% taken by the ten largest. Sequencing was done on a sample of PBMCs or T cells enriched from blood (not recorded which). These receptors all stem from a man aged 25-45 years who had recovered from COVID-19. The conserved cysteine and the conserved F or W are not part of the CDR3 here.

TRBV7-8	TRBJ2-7	ASSGGGTSSWSYEQY
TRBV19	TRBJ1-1	ASSTLLEAF
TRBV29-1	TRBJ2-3	SVEDPRGGASDTQY
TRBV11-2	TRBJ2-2	ASRVDRAAGELF
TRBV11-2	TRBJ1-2	ASSLEPGNGYT
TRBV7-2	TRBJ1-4	ASSQTGPNEKLF
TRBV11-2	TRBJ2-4	ASSSGGLGMAKNIQY
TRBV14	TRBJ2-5	ASSQAFSTSQY
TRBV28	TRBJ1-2	ASRYTYGYT
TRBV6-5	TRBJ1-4	ASTDSGEKLF
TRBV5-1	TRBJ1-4	ASSWTGANEKLF
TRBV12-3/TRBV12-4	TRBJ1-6	ASRFYSSPLH
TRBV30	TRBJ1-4	AWKEAAVNEKLF
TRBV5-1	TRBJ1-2	ASSFTGGTYGYT